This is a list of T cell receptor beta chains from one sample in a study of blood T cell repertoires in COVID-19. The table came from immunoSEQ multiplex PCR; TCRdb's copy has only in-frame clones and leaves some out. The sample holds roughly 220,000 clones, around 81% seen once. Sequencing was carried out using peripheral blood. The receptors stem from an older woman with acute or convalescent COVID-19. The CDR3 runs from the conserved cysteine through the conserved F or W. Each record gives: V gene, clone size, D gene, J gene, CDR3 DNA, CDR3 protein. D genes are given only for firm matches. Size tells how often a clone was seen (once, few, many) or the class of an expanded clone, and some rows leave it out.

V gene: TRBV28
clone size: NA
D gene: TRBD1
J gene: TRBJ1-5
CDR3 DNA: TGTGCCAGCAGTTTACTCAGGGGGCTTGGGCCCCAGCATTTT
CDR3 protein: CASSLLRGLGPQHF

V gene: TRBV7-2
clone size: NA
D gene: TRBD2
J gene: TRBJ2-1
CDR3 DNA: TGTGCCAGCAGCTTTAGGACTAGCGGGAGGGGTGAGCAGTTCTTC
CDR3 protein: CASSFRTSGRGEQFF

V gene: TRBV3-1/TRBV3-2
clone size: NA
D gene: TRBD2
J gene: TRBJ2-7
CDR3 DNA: TGTGCCAGCAGCCTAGGACTAGCGAACGCCTACGAGCAGTACTTC
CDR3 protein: CASSLGLANAYEQYF

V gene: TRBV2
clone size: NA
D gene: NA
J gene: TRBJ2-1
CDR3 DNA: TGTGCCAGCAGTGTGGCCGGGTTGGTAAATGAGCAGTTCTTC
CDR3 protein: CASSVAGLVNEQFF

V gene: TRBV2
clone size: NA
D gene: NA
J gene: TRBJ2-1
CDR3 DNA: TGTGCCAGCAGTAAACAGGAGGGTGAGCAGTTCTTC
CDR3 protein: CASSKQEGEQFF

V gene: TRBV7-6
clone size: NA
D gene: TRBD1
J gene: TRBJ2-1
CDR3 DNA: TGTGCCAGCAGCTTAGCTGGACAGGGGGGTAATGAGCAGTTCTTC
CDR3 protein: CASSLAGQGGNEQFF

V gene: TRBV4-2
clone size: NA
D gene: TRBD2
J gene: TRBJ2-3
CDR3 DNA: TGTGCCAGCAGCCAAGGGTGGGCTAGCGGGAGAAGTGATACGCAGTATTTT
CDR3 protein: CASSQGWASGRSDTQYF

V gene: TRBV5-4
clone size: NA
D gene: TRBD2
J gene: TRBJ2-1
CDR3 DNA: TGTGCCAGCAGCTTGAATGCCGGGACTAGACGTTACAATGAGCAGTTCTTC
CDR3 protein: CASSLNAGTRRYNEQFF

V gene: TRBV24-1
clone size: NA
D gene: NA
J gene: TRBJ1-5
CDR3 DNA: TGTGCCACCAGTGATTTGGTCGGGGTGTGGCAGCCCCAGCATTTT
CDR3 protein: CATSDLVGVWQPQHF

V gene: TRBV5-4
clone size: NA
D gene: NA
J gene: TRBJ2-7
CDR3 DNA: TGTGCCAGCAGACGAGTAGGGGGACCCTCCTACGAGCAGTACTTC
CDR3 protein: CASRRVGGPSYEQYF

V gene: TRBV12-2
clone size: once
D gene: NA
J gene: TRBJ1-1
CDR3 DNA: TGTGCAAGTCGCTTCCCGCCCGGACACATGAACACTGAAGCTTTCTTT
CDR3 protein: CASRFPPGHMNTEAFF

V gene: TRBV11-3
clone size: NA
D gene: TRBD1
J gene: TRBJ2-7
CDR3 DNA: TGTGCCAGCAGCTTCCGGACAGGGCCGATGTACGAGCAGTACTTC
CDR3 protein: CASSFRTGPMYEQYF

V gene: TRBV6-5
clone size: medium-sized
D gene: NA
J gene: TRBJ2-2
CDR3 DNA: TGTGCCAGCAGCCGACGACAGGGAGGCACCGGGGAGCTGTTTTTT
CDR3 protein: CASSRRQGGTGELFF

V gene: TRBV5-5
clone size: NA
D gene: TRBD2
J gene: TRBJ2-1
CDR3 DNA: TGTGCCAGCAGTCGACTCCCCACCTTCGGGACTAGCGGAGGGGAGAATGAGCAGTTCTTC
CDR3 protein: CASSRLPTFGTSGGENEQFF

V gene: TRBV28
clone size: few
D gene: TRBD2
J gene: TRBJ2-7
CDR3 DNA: TGTGCCAGCACTAGGGCACTAGCGGGAGCCGAGCAGTACTTC
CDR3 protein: CASTRALAGAEQYF

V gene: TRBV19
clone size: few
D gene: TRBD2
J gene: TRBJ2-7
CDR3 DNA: TGTGCCAGTAGTCGTACCGGGACTAGCGGGAGGAGCTCCTACGAGCAGTACTTC
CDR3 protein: CASSRTGTSGRSSYEQYF

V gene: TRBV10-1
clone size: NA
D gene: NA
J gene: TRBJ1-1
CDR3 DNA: TGCGCCAGCAGTGAAGGGGCCCCGAACACTGAAGCTTTCTTT
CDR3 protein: CASSEGAPNTEAFF

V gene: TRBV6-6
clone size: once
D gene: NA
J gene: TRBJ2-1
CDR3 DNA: TGTGCCAGCAGTTCGCGACTAGATTGGATCTTC
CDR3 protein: CASSSRLDWIF

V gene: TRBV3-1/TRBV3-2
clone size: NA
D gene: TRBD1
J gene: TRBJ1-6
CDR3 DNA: TGTGCCAGCCGCGGGACGCAGGGGGGATCACCCCTCCACTTT
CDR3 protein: CASRGTQGGSPLHF

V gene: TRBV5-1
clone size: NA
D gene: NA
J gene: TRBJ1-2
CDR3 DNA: TGCGCCAGCAGCTCGGACAGCTATGGCTACACCTTC
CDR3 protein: CASSSDSYGYTF

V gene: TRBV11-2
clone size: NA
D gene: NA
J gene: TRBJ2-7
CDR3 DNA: TGTGCCAGCTCCCCCGTAGGTTCTAGTTTCTCCGAGCAGTACTTC
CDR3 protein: CASSPVGSSFSEQYF

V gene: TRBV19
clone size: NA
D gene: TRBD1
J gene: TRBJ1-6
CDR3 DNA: TGTGCCAGTAGTAACGACAGGGCTAATTCACCCCTCCACTTT
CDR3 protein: CASSNDRANSPLHF

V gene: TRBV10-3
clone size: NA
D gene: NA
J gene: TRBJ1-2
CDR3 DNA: TGTGCCATCAGTGAACTCGACACTAACTATGGCTACACCTTC
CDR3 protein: CAISELDTNYGYTF

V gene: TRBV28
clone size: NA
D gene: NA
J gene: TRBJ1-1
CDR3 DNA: TGTGCCACAAACTCCCCAGGGGTTATGAACACTGAAGCTTTCTTT
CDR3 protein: CATNSPGVMNTEAFF

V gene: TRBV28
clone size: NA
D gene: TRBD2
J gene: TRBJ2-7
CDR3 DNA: TGTGCCAGCAGTCCCTGGGGAAGCGGGAGGGCTAGGGACGAGCAGTACTTC
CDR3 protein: CASSPWGSGRARDEQYF

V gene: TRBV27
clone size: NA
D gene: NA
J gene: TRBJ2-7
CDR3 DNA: TGTGCCAGCCGGCGAGGCACCGAGCAGTACTTC
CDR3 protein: CASRRGTEQYF

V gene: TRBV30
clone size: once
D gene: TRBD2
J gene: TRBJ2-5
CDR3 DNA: TGTGCCTGGAGTGTAGCGGGGGGGCAGACCCAGTACTTC
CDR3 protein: CAWSVAGGQTQYF

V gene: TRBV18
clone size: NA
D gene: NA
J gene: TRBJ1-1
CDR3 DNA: TGTGCCAGCTCACCACGTGCGGGTTGGGACACTGAAGCTTTCTTT
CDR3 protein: CASSPRAGWDTEAFF

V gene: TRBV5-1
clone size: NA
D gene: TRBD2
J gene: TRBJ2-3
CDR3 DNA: TGCGCCAGCAGTCTCGGACTAGCGGGAAGCACAGATACGCAGTATTTT
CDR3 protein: CASSLGLAGSTDTQYF

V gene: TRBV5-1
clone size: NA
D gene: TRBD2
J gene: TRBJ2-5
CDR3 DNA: TGCGCCAGCAGCTCCGGGACTAGCGTGACAGAGACCCAGTACTTC
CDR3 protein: CASSSGTSVTETQYF

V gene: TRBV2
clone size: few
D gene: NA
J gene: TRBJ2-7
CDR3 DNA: TGTGCCAGCAGTGAAACTAGGGGGGGATTGGAGCAGTACTTC
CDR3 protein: CASSETRGGLEQYF

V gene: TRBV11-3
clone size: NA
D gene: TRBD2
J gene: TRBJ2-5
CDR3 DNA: TGTGCCGGCGCCAAGGTGAAGCGGGGGCAAGAGACCCAGTACTTC
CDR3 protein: CAGAKVKRGQETQYF

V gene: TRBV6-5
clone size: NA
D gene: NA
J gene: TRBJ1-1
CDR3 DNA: TGTGCCAGCAGTTACGCCGGGGGGGGATTGAGCACTGAAGCTTTCTTT
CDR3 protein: CASSYAGGGLSTEAFF

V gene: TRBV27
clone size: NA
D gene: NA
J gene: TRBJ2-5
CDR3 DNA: TGTGCCAGCAGCAACAGGGATCAAGAGACCCAGTACTTC
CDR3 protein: CASSNRDQETQYF

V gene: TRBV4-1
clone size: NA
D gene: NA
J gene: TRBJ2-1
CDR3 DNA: TGCGCCAGCAGCCATCCCCAGGGATACAATGAGCAGTTCTTC
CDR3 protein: CASSHPQGYNEQFF